A single sample gave rise to the 16 T cell receptor beta chains below, sequenced in a study of T cell responses to AZD1222 COVID-19 vaccine. Clones were sequenced by immunoSEQ multiplex PCR, and TCRdb holds only the in-frame ones, with some missing. Of over 100,000 clones listed, approximately 91% are singletons. The starting material was peripheral blood, obtained on day 0 of MenACWY control vaccination. The receptors derive from an adult in good health.

The table lists this clone with a count of one. The chain links TRBV6-2 or TRBV6-3 to TRBJ2-1, with D possibly matching TRBD1 (6 bases). CDR1 is MNHEY, CDR2 SVGEGT, per germline. The CDR3 is made up of 13 amino acids. Trimming pared 0 bases from V and 6 bases from J, leaving 6 bases between. The CDR3 region is CASSYSGANEQFF. CDR3 coding DNA: TGTGCCAGCAGTTACTCGGGGGCCAATGAGCAGTTCTTC.

This rearrangement joins TRBV4-3 to TRBJ2-1; no reliable D call. The CDR3 totals 16 residues. Germline V gives CDR1 LGHNA, CDR2 YSLEER. V was cut by 0 bases and J by 1 base, with 10 bases left in between. CDR3 in DNA: TGCGCCAGCAGCCAAGATGGGCTGGTTTCCTACAATGAGCAGTTCTTC. It specifies CASSQDGLVSYNEQFF.

The chain has TRBV6-1 and TRBJ1-5; D ambiguous. Trimming stripped 1 base from V and 5 bases from J, with 6 bases between. This CDR3 region has 13 residues. Germline V gene sequence: CDR1 MNHNS, CDR2 SASEGT. CDR3 sequence reads: CASSEERDQPQHF. In DNA, the CDR3 is TGTGCCAGCAGTGAAGAACGGGATCAGCCCCAGCATTTT.

The chain joins TRBV10-3 to TRBJ1-2, with TRBD1 identical over 9 bases. CDR1 and CDR2 from the germline V gene are ENHRY and SYGVKD. The CDR3 covers 14 residues. The V segment lost 4 bases and the J segment 3 bases; nucleotides outside the gene matches: 3. CDR3 region: CAISVRDRDYGYTF. The DNA of the CDR3 is TGTGCCATCAGTGTTCGGGACAGGGACTATGGCTACACCTTC.

The V and J genes are TRBV27 and TRBJ2-7, with D hard to call. The germline gives CDR1 MNHEY, CDR2 SMNVEV (reference sequence). The CDR3 is 15 amino acids. Trimming stripped 6 bases from V and 1 base from J, with 16 bases between. In DNA, the CDR3 is TGTGCCAGCAGCCAAACGGGTGCACTTTCCTACGAGCAGTACTTC. Residues: CASSQTGALSYEQYF.

CDR3 sequence reads: CASSQEVLYSYEQYF. CDR3 nucleotide sequence: TGCGCCAGCAGCCAAGAGGTCCTATACTCCTACGAGCAGTACTTC. This sequence joins TRBV4-1 and TRBJ2-7; D unclear. V dropped 0 bases and J dropped 0 bases, with 9 bases sitting between them. CDR3 length: 15 residues. CDR1 is MGHRA and CDR2 is YSYEKL in the germline V gene.

The gene calls are TRBV5-4 and TRBJ2-1; the D is unclear. Germline assignment: CDR1 SGHNT and CDR2 YYREEE (reference sequence). Trimming removed 6 bases from V and 4 bases from J, with 17 bases in between. The CDR3 is 15 amino acids. In DNA, the CDR3 is TGTGCCAGCAAAACTAAGACAACGCCATACAATGAGCAGTTCTTC. It encodes CASKTKTTPYNEQFF.

The CDR3 DNA sequence: TGTGCCAGTACCGCCCGACAGGGGTCGAACACTGAAGCTTTCTTT. Its protein is CASTARQGSNTEAFF. The V gene is TRBV19, the J gene TRBJ1-1, with 8 bases identical to TRBD1. The V gene end was trimmed by 7 bases and the J gene end by 1 base; junction bases not matched to a gene: 8. Germline assignment: CDR1 LNHDA and CDR2 SQIVND (reference sequence). The CDR3 consists of 15 residues.

This rearrangement joins TRBV4-3 to TRBJ1-6; tentatively, D is TRBD1 (6 bases). Trimming cost V 0 bases and J 10 bases, with 13 bases left between them. This CDR3 contains 15 residues. Germline CDR1 LGHNA, CDR2 YSLEER. The DNA of the CDR3 is TGCGCCAGCAGCCAAGACACGGGGGGCGGGTCACCCCTCCACTTT. It specifies CASSQDTGGGSPLHF.

V and J are TRBV5-4 and TRBJ2-7; D is ambiguous. V lost 1 base to trimming and J lost 4 bases, with 6 bases between them. Germline loops: CDR1 SGHNT, CDR2 YYREEE (reference sequence). There are 12 residues in the CDR3. The CDR3 loop reads CASSLPPYEQYF. CDR3 bases: TGTGCCAGCAGCTTGCCGCCGTACGAGCAGTACTTC.

The chain recombines TRBV6-5 with TRBJ1-5; D gene ambiguous. V shed 3 bases and J shed 2 bases, with 5 bases lying between them. The CDR3 sequence is 13 residues long. The V gene's germline CDR1 is MNHEY and CDR2 SVGAGI. CDR3 sequence reads: CASSYRGNQPQHF. The CDR3 region has the DNA TGTGCCAGCAGTTATCGGGGCAATCAGCCCCAGCATTTT.

This chain connects TRBV28 to TRBJ2-3, with D hard to call. The CDR3 runs to 14 residues. Germline V gene data show CDR1 as MDHEN and CDR2 as SYDVKM. The germline V and J ends were trimmed by 10 bases and 3 bases, with 17 bases remaining between them. The CDR3: CAISSRARTDTQYF. As DNA, the CDR3 is TGTGCCATTTCCAGCCGGGCCCGGACAGATACGCAGTATTTT.

V usage is TRBV11-1 and J usage is TRBJ2-3; D gene unclear. V was clipped by 5 bases and J by 6 bases, with 9 bases between them. The CDR3 sequence is 12 residues long. The V gene's germline CDR1 is SGHAT and CDR2 FQDESV (reference sequence). CDR3 amino acids: CASSPDEDTQYF. The CDR3, as DNA: TGTGCCAGCAGCCCCGACGAGGATACGCAGTATTTT. The variable domain in full, completed from reference TRBV11-1 and TRBJ2-3, reads EAEVAQSPRYKITEKSQAVAFWCDPISGHATLYWYRQILGQGPELLVQFQDESVVDDSQLPKDRFSAERLKGVDSTLKIQPAELGDSAMYLCASSPDEDTQYFGPGTRLTVL.

J is TRBJ2-7 and V is TRBV6-5; a possible D gene is TRBD1 (6 bases). V was shortened by 6 bases and J by 6 bases, with 12 bases between the two germline ends. Germline loops: CDR1 MNHEY, CDR2 SVGAGI. The CDR3 loop spans 12 amino acids. The CDR3 reads CASRSRGPEQYF. The CDR3 region has the DNA TGTGCCAGCAGAAGCAGGGGACCCGAGCAGTACTTC.

The V gene is TRBV28, the J gene TRBJ2-7; TRBD2 aligns across 7 bases. V lost 7 bases, J lost 2 bases, and 8 bases stayed unmatched. CDR1 is MDHEN, CDR2 SYDVKM, per germline. CDR3 length: 14 amino acids. The CDR3 DNA is TGTGCCAGCAATCTAGCGGATGGGGCCTACGAGCAGTACTTC. Translated: CASNLADGAYEQYF.

The rearrangement uses TRBV7-9 and TRBJ1-2, with D unresolved. Trimming took 5 bases from V and 4 from J, leaving 14 bases between them. This CDR3 is 14 amino acids long. Germline assignment: CDR1 SEHNR and CDR2 FQNEAQ (reference sequence). CDR3: CASSTGTATYGYTF. CDR3 coding DNA: TGTGCCAGCAGCACGGGAACAGCGACCTATGGCTACACCTTC. The complete variable domain, with remaining parts taken from reference TRBV7-9 and TRBJ1-2, reads DTGVSQNPRHKITKRGQNVTFRCDPISEHNRLYWYRQTLGQGPEFLTYFQNEAQLEKSRLLSDRFSAERPKGSFSTLEIQRTEQGDSAMYLCASSTGTATYGYTFGSGTRLTVV.